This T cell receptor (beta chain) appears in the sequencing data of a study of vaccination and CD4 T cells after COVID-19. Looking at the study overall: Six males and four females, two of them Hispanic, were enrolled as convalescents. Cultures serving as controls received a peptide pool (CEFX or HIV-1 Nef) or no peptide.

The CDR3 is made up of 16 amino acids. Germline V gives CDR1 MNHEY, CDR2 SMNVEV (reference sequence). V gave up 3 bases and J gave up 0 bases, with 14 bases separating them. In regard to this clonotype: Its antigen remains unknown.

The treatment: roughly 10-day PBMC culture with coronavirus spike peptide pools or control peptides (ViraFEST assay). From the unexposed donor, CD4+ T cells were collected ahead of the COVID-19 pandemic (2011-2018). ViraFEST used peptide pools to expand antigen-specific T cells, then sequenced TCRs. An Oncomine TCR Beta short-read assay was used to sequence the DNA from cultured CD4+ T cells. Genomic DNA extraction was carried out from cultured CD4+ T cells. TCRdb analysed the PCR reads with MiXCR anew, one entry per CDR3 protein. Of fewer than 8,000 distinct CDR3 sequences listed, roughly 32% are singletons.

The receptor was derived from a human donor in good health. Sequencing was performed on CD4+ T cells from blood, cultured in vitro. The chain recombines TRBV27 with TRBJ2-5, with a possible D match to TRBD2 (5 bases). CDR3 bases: TGTGCCAGCAGTTTGTTTGCTAGCAGGTACCAAGAGACCCAGTACTTC. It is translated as CASSLFASRYQETQYF.